Sequencing of this TCR beta chain was carried out in a study of human CD4 T cells and Enterobacteriaceae. Ex vivo total memory CD4+ cells were sequenced at deep level. Produced via immunoSEQ multiplex PCR; TCRdb's table is partial and in-frame only. This table has some 29,000 clones, approximately 82% appearing once. All CD4+ cells other than CD45RA+CCR7+CD95- naive cells were sorted as memory, over 95% pure. Blood from healthy donors was obtained in Switzerland from donation centers. CD4+ T cells and monocytes were enriched with CD4 and CD14 microbeads. Germline-derived CDR1 and CDR2 are SGHKS and YYEKEE (reference sequence). Trimming took 4 bases from V and 6 from J; bases not matched to a gene: 11. The CDR3 runs to 16 residues. This clone occurred once.

The chain joins TRBV5-5 to TRBJ2-2, with 8 positions matching TRBD1. The material sequenced was memory CD4+ T cells from blood. This clonotype was obtained from a human donor in good health. Here the CDR3 DNA reads TGTGCCAGCAGCCACGACAGGGGAGGAAGCCCCGGGGAGCTGTTTTTT. Its protein product is CASSHDRGGSPGELFF.